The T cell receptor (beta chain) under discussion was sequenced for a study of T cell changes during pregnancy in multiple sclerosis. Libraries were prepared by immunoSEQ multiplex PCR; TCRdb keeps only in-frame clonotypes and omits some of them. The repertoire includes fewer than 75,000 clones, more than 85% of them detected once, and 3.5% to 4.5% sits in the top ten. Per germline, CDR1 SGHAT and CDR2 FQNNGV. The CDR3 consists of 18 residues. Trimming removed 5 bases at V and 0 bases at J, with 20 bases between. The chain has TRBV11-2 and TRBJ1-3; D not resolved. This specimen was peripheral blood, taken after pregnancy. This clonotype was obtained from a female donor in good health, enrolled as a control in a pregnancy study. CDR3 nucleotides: TGTGCCAGCAGCCGCAGGAGGTCGGAGACTTCCTCTGGAAACACCATATATTTT. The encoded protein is CASSRRRSETSSGNTIYF.